Below, 20 T cell receptor beta chains from the same sample are listed, as sequenced in a study of early T cells in non-severe SARS-CoV-2 infection. TCRdb passed the 5' RACE reads through MiXCR, listing each CDR3 protein once. Of just over 60,000 distinct CDR3 sequences in the sample, roughly a tenth were seen once. The sequenced sample consisted of whole blood. The receptors were gathered from an adult who was a healthcare worker with PCR-confirmed SARS-CoV-2 infection or an uninfected control (not recorded which).

In its sample, this clonotype was seen many times. This chain connects TRBV9 to TRBJ2-1, with 11 bases lining up with TRBD1. The CDR3 extends over 15 amino acids. Germline V lookup: CDR1 SGDLS, CDR2 YYNGEE. With V trimmed by 3 bases and J by 10 bases, 9 bases remained unmatched. This chain's CDR3 is CASSEEGQGVYEQFF. The DNA for the CDR3 is TGTGCCAGCAGCGAAGAGGGACAGGGGGTTTACGAGCAGTTCTTC.

In its sample, this clonotype was seen many times. The genes are TRBV18 and TRBJ1-2, with 8 bases identical to TRBD1. Per germline, CDR1 KGHSH and CDR2 LQKENI. The CDR3 loop spans 15 amino acids. The V and J ends lost 4 bases and 6 bases, in that order; junction bases with no gene match: 10. The CDR3 bases are TGTGCCAGCTCACGGAACACGGACAGGGTAAATGGCTACACCTTC. Translated: CASSRNTDRVNGYTF.

J is TRBJ1-2 and V is TRBV5-1; a weak D match, TRBD1 (6 bases). The germline V and J ends were trimmed by 0 bases and 0 bases, with 9 bases remaining between them. Germline CDR1 is SGHRS and CDR2 is YFSETQ. This CDR3 is 15 amino acids long. The CDR3 bases are TGCGCCAGCAGCTTGGGAGACAGGACTAACTATGGCTACACCTTC. It translates to CASSLGDRTNYGYTF.

This clonotype was observed many times. This chain joins TRBV7-2 and TRBJ2-7; no firm D call. V was cut by 3 bases and J by 2 bases, with 8 bases left in between. There are 13 residues in the CDR3. Germline CDR1 SGHTA, CDR2 FQGNSA. This CDR3 reads CASSFTGPYEQYV. CDR3 in DNA: TGTGCCAGCAGCTTCACGGGTCCCTACGAGCAGTACGTC.

This clonotype was recorded at least ten times. CDR3 in DNA: TGTGCCACCCGGGACTGGACCTCAGCCAACTATGGCTACACCTTC. Protein sequence: CATRDWTSANYGYTF. The chain combines TRBV10-3 with TRBJ1-2, with a weak D call TRBD1 (5 bases). This CDR3 has 15 amino acids. Germline V gene data show CDR1 as ENHRY and CDR2 as SYGVKD. Trimming took 10 bases from V and 2 from J, leaving 20 bases between them.

This clonotype has only a few counts. This rearrangement joins TRBV29-1 to TRBJ2-4, with TRBD2 matching 7 bases. The ends lost 0 bases at V and 1 base at J; junction bases unmatched: 3. CDR1 SQVTM and CDR2 ANQGSEA come from the germline V gene. This CDR3 is built from 15 residues. The CDR3, as DNA: TGCAGCGTTGAAGATACCGGGGGGGCCAAAAACATTCAGTACTTC. Residues: CSVEDTGGAKNIQYF.

CDR3 sequence: CASSQATRGGNIQYF. The CDR3 DNA follows: TGTGCCAGCAGCCAAGCCACCAGGGGTGGAAACATTCAGTACTTC. This chain joins TRBV3-1 and TRBJ2-4; TRBD1 is a possible D gene (6 bases). The V gene's germline CDR1 is LGHDT and CDR2 YNNKEL (reference sequence). The CDR3 spans 15 residues. The ends were cut back, 1 base at V and 6 bases at J, with 13 bases in the middle.

The V gene is TRBV10-3, the J gene TRBJ2-3; D gene uncertain. V dropped 7 bases and J dropped 2 bases, with 10 bases sitting between them. The CDR3 has 13 amino acids. The germline gives CDR1 ENHRY, CDR2 SYGVKD. In DNA form, the CDR3 reads TGTGCCATCAAAGACCTGCTCACAGATACGCAGTATTTT. Residues: CAIKDLLTDTQYF.

This clonotype has just a few counts. This chain uses TRBV20-1 with TRBJ2-3, with 9 bases lining up with TRBD2. Germline V gene lookup returns CDR1 DFQATT and CDR2 SNEGSKA (reference sequence). J lost 4 bases, V lost 3 bases, and 8 bases had no gene match. There are 15 residues in the CDR3. CDR3 protein: CSASLIAGVADTQYF. CDR3 nucleotide sequence: TGCAGTGCTAGTTTGATAGCGGGGGTCGCAGATACGCAGTATTTT.

This clonotype was found a few times. V is TRBV7-6 and J is TRBJ2-2; TRBD2 matches at 14 bases. This CDR3 is built from 21 residues. The trim removed 5 bases at V and 0 bases at J, leaving 14 bases unmatched. Germline values: CDR1 SGHVS, CDR2 FNYEAQ. CDR3 region: CASSVRGRLAGGRTNTGELFF. CDR3 DNA: TGTGCCAGCAGCGTGAGGGGCCGACTAGCGGGGGGGCGAACGAACACCGGGGAGCTGTTTTTT.

The CDR3 DNA reads as TGTGCCAGCAGCTTAGAAAGGGTCCCGCGCTATGGCTACACCTTC. It codes for CASSLERVPRYGYTF. The chain employs TRBV11-2 and TRBJ1-2; D is uncertain. Trimming removed 0 bases at V and 4 bases at J, with 12 bases between. This CDR3 has 15 residues. CDR1 and CDR2 (germline): SGHAT, FQNNGV.

This clonotype appeared many times. Here the CDR3 DNA reads TGTGCCAGCCTGTTTGGGGACAGGGTTAATTCACCCCTCCACTTT. It yields the protein CASLFGDRVNSPLHF. The rearrangement joins TRBV5-8 to TRBJ1-6; 9 bases map to TRBD1. The J segment lost 6 bases and the V segment lost 7 bases, leaving 8 bases of the junction unmatched. The CDR3 is made up of 15 amino acids. Germline CDR1 SGHTS, CDR2 YDEGEE.

This clonotype occurred a few times. This chain links TRBV5-6 with TRBJ2-7, with no clear D. Germline V gene data show CDR1 as SGHDT and CDR2 as YYEEEE. CDR3 length: 12 residues. Between the trimmed V and J ends, which lost 1 base and 2 bases, there was a span of 4 bases. The CDR3 sequence is CASSLSPYEQYV. The CDR3 DNA reads as TGTGCCAGCAGCTTGTCCCCCTACGAGCAGTACGTC.

This chain links TRBV19 with TRBJ2-7; D gene ambiguous. Germline V gives CDR1 LNHDA, CDR2 SQIVND (reference sequence). Trimming removed 7 bases from V and 2 bases from J, with 21 bases in between. CDR3 length equals 16 residues. CDR3 DNA: TGTGCCAGTATCATCCCCGAAAACGTGAGTGCCTACGAGCAGTACGTC. Its translation is CASIIPENVSAYEQYV.

This clonotype was observed many times. The chain carries TRBV12-5 and TRBJ2-1; a possible D gene is TRBD1 (6 bases). Trimming left V 2 bases short and J 0 bases short, with 8 bases between. This CDR3 contains 15 residues. Germline CDR1 and CDR2: LGHNT and FRNRAP. The CDR3 DNA reads TGTGCTAGTGGTTTGAAGGACAGCTCCTACAATGAGCAGTTCTTC. Translated: CASGLKDSSYNEQFF.

This clonotype was picked up many times. The CDR3, as DNA: TGTGCCAGCAGTCAGTTGGACGGGAAAGAGACCCAGTACTTC. This translates into CASSQLDGKETQYF. The chain uses TRBV28 and TRBJ2-5; the D gene is possibly TRBD2 (5 bases). The V gene lost 5 bases and the J gene lost 3 bases, with 13 bases spanning the gap. From germline, CDR1 is MDHEN and CDR2 SYDVKM. The CDR3 length is 14 residues.

The chain combines TRBV12-3 or TRBV12-4 with TRBJ1-2; D remains ambiguous. This CDR3 has 13 amino acids. Deletions cut 3 bases from V and 7 bases from J, with 12 bases between. As DNA, the CDR3 is TGTGCCAGCAGTTTGCTCTGGGAGGTTGGCTACACCTTC. Its translation: CASSLLWEVGYTF.

This clonotype has just a few counts. The chain employs TRBV20-1 and TRBJ2-3; 9 bases fit TRBD2. Germline lookup yields CDR1 DFQATT and CDR2 SNEGSKA (reference sequence). There are 13 residues in the CDR3. CDR3 sequence: CSPLGTSPDTQYF. CDR3 nucleotides: TGCAGCCCTCTGGGGACTAGCCCAGATACGCAGTATTTT.

This sequence joins TRBV4-1 and TRBJ1-4; unclear D gene. In germline, CDR1 is MGHRA, CDR2 YSYEKL. The CDR3 has 15 residues. The germline V and J ends were trimmed by 4 bases and 8 bases, with 17 bases remaining between them. The CDR3 coding sequence is TGCGCCAGCAGCCTCTTGGGCGAAGGGCGAGAAAAACTGTTTTTT. Translated, it gives CASSLLGEGREKLFF.

The rearrangement uses TRBV20-1 and TRBJ2-3; D gene uncertain. Germline V gene data show CDR1 as DFQATT and CDR2 as SNEGSKA (reference sequence). The CDR3 totals 11 residues. The V end lost 3 bases, the J end lost 5 bases, and 6 bases lay between the germline ends. The CDR3 coding sequence is TGCAGTGCTAGGGCAGGAGATACGCAGTATTTT. Its protein product is CSARAGDTQYF.